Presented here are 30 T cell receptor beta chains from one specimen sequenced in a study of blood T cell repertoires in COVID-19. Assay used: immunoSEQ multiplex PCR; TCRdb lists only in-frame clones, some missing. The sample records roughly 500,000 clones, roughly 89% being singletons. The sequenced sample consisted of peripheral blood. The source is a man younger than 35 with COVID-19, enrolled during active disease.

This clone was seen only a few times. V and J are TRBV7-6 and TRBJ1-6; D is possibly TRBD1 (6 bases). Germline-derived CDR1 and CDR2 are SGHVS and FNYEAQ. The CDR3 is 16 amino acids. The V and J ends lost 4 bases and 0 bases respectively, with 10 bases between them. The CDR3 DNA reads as TGTGCCAGCAGCTCAGGGACAAGCTCCTATAATTCACCCCTCCACTTT. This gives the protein CASSSGTSSYNSPLHF.

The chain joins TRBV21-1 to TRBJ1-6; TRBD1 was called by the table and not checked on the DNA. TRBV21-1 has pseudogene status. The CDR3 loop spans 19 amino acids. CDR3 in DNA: TGTGCCAGCAGCAAATTAATTCTGGGGGACAAATCCTATAATTCACCCCTCCACTTT. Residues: CASSKLILGDKSYNSPLHF.

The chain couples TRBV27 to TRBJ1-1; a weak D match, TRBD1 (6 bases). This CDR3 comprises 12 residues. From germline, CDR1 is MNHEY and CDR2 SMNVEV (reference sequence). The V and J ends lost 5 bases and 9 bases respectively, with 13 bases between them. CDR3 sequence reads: CASSTPGQKAFF. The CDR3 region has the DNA TGTGCCAGCAGTACACCGGGACAAAAAGCTTTCTTT.

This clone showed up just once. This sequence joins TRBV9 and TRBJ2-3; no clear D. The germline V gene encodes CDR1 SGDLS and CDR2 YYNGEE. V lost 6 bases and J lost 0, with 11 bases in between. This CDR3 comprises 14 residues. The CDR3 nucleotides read TGTGCCAGCATGGGCAGGCTTAGCACAGATACGCAGTATTTT. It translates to CASMGRLSTDTQYF.

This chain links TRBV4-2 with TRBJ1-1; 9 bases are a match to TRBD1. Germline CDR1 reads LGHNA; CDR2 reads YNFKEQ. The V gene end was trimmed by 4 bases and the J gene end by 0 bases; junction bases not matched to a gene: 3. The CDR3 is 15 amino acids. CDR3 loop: CASSRGQGMNTEAFF. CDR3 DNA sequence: TGTGCCAGCAGCCGCGGACAGGGGATGAACACTGAAGCTTTCTTT.

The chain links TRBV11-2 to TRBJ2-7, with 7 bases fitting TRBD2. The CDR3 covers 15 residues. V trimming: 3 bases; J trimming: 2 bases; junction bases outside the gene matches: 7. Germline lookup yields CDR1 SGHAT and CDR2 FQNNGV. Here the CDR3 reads CASSLWGGSTYEQYF. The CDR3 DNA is TGTGCCAGCAGCTTGTGGGGGGGGTCCACCTACGAGCAGTACTTC.

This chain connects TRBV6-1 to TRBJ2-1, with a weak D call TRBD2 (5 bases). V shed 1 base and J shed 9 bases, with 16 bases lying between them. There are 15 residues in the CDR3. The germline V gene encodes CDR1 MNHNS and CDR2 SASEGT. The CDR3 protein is CASSEVVGEVGEQFF. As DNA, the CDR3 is TGTGCCAGCAGTGAAGTCGTGGGAGAGGTGGGTGAGCAGTTCTTC.

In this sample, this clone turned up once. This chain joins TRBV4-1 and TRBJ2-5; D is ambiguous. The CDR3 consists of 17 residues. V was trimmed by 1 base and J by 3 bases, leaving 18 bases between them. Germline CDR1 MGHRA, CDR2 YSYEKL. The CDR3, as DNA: TGCGCCAGCAGCCAAGTCCACGACATTCTCGGAAAAGAGACCCAGTACTTC. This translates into CASSQVHDILGKETQYF.

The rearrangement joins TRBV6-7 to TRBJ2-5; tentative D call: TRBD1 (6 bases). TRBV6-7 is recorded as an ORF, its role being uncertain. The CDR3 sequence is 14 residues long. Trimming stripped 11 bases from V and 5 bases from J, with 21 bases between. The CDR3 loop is CACNKTGLGETQYF. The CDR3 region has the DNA TGTGCCTGCAACAAGACAGGCCTAGGTGAGACCCAGTACTTC.

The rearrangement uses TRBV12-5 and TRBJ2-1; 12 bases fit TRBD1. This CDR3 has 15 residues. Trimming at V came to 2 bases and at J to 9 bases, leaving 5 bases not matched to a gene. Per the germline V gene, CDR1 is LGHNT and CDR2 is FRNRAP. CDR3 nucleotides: TGTGCTAGTGGTTTGAGCGGGACAGGGGGCTTTGAGCAGTTCTTC. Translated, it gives CASGLSGTGGFEQFF.

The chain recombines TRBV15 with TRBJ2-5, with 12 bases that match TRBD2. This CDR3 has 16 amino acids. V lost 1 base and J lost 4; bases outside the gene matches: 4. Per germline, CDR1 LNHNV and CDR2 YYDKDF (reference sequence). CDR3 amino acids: CATSRGLAGVRETQYF. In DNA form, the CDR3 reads TGTGCCACCAGCAGAGGACTAGCGGGAGTAAGAGAGACCCAGTACTTC.

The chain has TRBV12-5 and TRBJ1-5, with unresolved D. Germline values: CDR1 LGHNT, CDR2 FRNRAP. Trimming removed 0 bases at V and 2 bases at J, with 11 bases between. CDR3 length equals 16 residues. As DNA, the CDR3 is TGTGCTAGTGGTTTGGTACGGAGGGAGGGCAATCAGCCCCAGCATTTT. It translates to CASGLVRREGNQPQHF.

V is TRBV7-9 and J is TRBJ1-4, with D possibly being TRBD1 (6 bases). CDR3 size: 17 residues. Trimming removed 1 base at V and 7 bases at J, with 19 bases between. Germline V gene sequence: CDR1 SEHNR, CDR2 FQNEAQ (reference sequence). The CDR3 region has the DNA TGTGCCAGCAGCTTAGAGGTTTTCGGGGGGCTTCTTGAAAAACTGTTTTTT. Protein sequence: CASSLEVFGGLLEKLFF.

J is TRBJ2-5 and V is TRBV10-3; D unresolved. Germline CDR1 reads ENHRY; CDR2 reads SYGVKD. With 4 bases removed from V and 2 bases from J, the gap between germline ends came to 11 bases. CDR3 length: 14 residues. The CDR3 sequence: CAISVAHLQETQYF. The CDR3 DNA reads TGTGCCATCAGTGTAGCCCACCTTCAAGAGACCCAGTACTTC.

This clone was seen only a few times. The CDR3: CASSFGGTGNQETQYF. CDR3 sequence (DNA): TGTGCCAGCAGCTTCGGGGGGACAGGAAATCAAGAGACCCAGTACTTC. The chain uses TRBV5-5 and TRBJ2-5; tentatively, D is TRBD1 (8 bases). V was shortened by 2 bases and J by 2 bases, with 16 bases between the two germline ends. CDR3 length: 16 amino acids. The germline gives CDR1 SGHKS, CDR2 YYEKEE (reference sequence).

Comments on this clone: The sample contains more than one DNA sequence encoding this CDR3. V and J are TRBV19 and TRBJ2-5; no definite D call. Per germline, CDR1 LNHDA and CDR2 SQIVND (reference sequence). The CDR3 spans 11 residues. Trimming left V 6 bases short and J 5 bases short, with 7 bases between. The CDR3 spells CASSLGETQYF. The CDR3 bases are TGTGCCAGTAGCCTCGGGGAGACCCAGTACTTC.

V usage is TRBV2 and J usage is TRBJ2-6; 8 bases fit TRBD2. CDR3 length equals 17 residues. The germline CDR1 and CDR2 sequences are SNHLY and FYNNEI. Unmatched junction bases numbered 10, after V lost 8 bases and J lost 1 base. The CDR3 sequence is CASWGAGATSGANVLTF. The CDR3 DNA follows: TGTGCCAGCTGGGGAGCGGGGGCCACTTCTGGGGCCAACGTCCTGACTTTC.

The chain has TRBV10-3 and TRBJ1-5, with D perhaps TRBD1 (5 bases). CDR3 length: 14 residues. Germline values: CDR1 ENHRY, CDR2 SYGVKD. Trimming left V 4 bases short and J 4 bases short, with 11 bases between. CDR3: CAISGQGGNQPQHF. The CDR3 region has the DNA TGTGCCATCAGTGGGCAGGGTGGTAATCAGCCCCAGCATTTT.

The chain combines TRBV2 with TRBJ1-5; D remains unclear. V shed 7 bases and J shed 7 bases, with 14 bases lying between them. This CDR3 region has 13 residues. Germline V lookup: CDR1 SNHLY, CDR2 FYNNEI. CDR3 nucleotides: TGTGCCAGCACTAAAACGCCGACACAGCCCCAGCATTTT. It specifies CASTKTPTQPQHF. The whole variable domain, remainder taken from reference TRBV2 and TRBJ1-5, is EPEVTQTPSHQVTQMGQEVILRCVPISNHLYFYWYRQILGQKVEFLVSFYNNEISEKSEIFDDQFSVERPDGSNFTLKIRSTKLEDSAMYFCASTKTPTQPQHFGDGTRLSIL.

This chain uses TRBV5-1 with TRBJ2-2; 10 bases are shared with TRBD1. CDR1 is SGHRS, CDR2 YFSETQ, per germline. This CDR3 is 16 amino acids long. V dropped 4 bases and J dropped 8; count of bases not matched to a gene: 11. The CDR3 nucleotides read TGCGCCAGCAGCGGTATCTGGGACAGGGGCTCGGGGGAGCTGTTTTTT. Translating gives CASSGIWDRGSGELFF.

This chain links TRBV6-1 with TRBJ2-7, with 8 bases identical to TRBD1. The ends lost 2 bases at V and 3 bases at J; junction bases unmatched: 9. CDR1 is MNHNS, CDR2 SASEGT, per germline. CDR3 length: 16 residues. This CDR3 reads CASSETGPGQGYEQYF. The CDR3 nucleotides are TGTGCCAGCAGTGAAACGGGACCAGGACAGGGCTACGAGCAGTACTTC.

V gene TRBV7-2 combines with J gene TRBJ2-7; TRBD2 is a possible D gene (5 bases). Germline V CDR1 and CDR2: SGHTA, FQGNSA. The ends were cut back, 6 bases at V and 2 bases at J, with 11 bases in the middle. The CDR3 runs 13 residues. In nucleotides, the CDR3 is TGTGCCAGCAGATCCGGGGTAACCTACGAGCAGTACTTC. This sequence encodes CASRSGVTYEQYF.

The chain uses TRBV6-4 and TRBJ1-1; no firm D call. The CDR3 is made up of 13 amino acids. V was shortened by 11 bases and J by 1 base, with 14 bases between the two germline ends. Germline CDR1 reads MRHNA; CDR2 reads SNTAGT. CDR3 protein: CAGIIGRNTEAFF. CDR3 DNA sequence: TGTGCCGGCATCATCGGGAGGAACACTGAAGCTTTCTTT.

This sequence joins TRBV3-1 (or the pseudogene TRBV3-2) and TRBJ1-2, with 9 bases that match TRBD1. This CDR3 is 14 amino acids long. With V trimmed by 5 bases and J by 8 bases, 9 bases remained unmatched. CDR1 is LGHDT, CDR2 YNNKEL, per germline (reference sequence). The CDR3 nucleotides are TGTGCCAGCAGCAACCTACAGGGGGCGCAAGGCTACACCTTC. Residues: CASSNLQGAQGYTF.

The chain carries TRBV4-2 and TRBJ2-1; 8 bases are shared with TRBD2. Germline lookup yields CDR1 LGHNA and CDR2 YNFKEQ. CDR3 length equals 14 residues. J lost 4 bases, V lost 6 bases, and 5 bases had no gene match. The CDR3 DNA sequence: TGTGCCAGCAGAGAGCGGGGGCAGTACAATGAGCAGTTCTTC. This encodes CASRERGQYNEQFF.

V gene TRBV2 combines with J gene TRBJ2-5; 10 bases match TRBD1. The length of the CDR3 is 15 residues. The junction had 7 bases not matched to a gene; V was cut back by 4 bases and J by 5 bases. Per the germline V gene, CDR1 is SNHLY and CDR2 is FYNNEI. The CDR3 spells CASSVGDRGGETQYF. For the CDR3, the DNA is TGTGCCAGCAGTGTAGGGGACAGGGGCGGCGAGACCCAGTACTTC.

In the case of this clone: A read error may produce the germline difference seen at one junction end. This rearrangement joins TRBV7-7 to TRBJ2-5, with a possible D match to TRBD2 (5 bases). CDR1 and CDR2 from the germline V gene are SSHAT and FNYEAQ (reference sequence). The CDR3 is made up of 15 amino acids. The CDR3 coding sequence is TGTGCTAGCAGCTTATCGATGGGAGTCGTAGAGACCCAGTACTTC. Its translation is CASSLSMGVVETQYF.

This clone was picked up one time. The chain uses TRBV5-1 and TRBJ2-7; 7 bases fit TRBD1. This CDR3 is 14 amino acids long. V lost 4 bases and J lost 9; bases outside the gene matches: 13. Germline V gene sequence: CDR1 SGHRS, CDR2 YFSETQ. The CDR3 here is CASSADRSSTGQYF. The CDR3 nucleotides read TGCGCCAGCAGCGCGGACAGGAGTTCTACGGGGCAGTACTTC.

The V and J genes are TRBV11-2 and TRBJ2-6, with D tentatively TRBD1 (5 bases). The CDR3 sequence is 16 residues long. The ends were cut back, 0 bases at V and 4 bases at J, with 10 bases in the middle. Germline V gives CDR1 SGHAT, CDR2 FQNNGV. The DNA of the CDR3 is TGTGCCAGCAGCTTAGATTGGGGCCGAGGGGCCAACGTCCTGACTTTC. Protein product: CASSLDWGRGANVLTF.

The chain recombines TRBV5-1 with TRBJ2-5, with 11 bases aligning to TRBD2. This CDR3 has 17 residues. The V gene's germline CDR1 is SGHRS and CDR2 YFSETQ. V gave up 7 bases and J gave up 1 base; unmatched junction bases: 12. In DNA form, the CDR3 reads TGCGCCAGCTACCTTCTAGCGGGGGGCAGGGTCCAAGAGACCCAGTACTTC. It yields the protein CASYLLAGGRVQETQYF.